This entry lists 14 T cell receptor beta chains sequenced from one sample in a study of T cells in Graves' hyperthyroidism and ophthalmopathy (dated by TCRdb to between 2018 and 2021). Library preparation was by multiplex PCR. For sequencing, an Illumina HiSeq 2000 was employed. Amplification of TCR beta CDR3 regions was carried out from RNA transcripts. For the first round of RT-PCR on the TCR CDR3, the HTBI primer set was used together with the Qiagen OneStep RT-PCR kit. Clones were called with MiXCR by TCRdb after fastp trimmed the public reads at Q25, and only in-frame beta chains were retained. Under each unique CDR3 protein, matching rows form one entry showing the most common genes and DNA. In this sample the table shows about 400,000 distinct CDR3 sequences, just under 15% of which occur a single time. The ten biggest clones cover over 25% of the sample. The specimen sequenced was blood. Source of these receptors: a woman aged 25 to 45 with Graves' hyperthyroidism.

This chain connects TRBV14 to TRBJ2-7; D is unclear. The CDR3 sequence is 15 residues long. Germline values: CDR1 SGHDN, CDR2 FVKESK. Trimming pared 0 bases from V and 0 bases from J, leaving 9 bases between. CDR3 sequence reads: CASSQDGHHSYEQYF. The DNA of the CDR3 is TGTGCCAGCAGCCAAGACGGCCACCACTCCTACGAGCAGTACTTC.

This clonotype was seen a few times. The chain is built from TRBV29-1 and TRBJ1-1; D remains ambiguous. The V end lost 7 bases, the J end lost 8 bases, and 14 bases lay between the germline ends. CDR3 length: 11 amino acids. Germline V gene lookup returns CDR1 SQVTM and CDR2 ANQGSEA. The CDR3, as DNA: TGCAGCGCCGAAGGAGGTGCGGAAGCTTTCTTT. This translates into CSAEGGAEAFF.

This chain uses TRBV11-2 with TRBJ1-5; no definite D call. This CDR3 region has 14 residues. The V end was cut by 0 bases, the J end by 7 bases, with 10 bases between. Germline V CDR1 and CDR2: SGHAT, FQNNGV. CDR3 DNA: TGTGCCAGCAGCTTAGAGAGGGCCCAACAGCCCCAGCATTTT. This encodes CASSLERAQQPQHF.

At least ten counts were recorded for this clonotype. The chain combines TRBV27 with TRBJ2-1; the match to TRBD1 covers 8 bases. V was clipped by 0 bases and J by 9 bases; unmatched bases: 16. This CDR3 contains 18 residues. Germline assignment: CDR1 MNHEY and CDR2 SMNVEV (reference sequence). CDR3 sequence reads: CASSLSWGGYGQGSEQFF. In DNA form, the CDR3 reads TGTGCCAGCAGTTTATCCTGGGGTGGCTACGGACAGGGAAGTGAGCAGTTCTTC.

In this sample, this clonotype turned up many times. The V gene is TRBV7-2, the J gene TRBJ2-3; the D gene is possibly TRBD1 (5 bases). The germline V and J ends were trimmed by 1 base and 5 bases, with 10 bases remaining between them. CDR1 is SGHTA, CDR2 FQGNSA, per germline. The CDR3 runs 14 residues. This chain's CDR3 is CASSLGGTGDTQYF. DNA of the CDR3: TGTGCCAGCAGCTTAGGGGGTACAGGAGATACGCAGTATTTT.

CDR3 in DNA: TGTGCCAGCAGTTCACAGGGGGCAGACACCGGGGAGCTGTTTTTT. This translates into CASSSQGADTGELFF. The chain links TRBV28 to TRBJ2-2, with TRBD1 matching over 9 bases. Germline V lookup: CDR1 MDHEN, CDR2 SYDVKM. The CDR3 is made up of 15 amino acids. V was clipped by 4 bases and J by 3 bases; unmatched bases: 3.

This clonotype came up many times. The V call is TRBV12-3 or TRBV12-4, the J call TRBJ2-2; no clear D gene. Trimming took 4 bases from V and 3 from J, leaving 15 bases between them. The CDR3 loop spans 16 amino acids. The CDR3 reads CASSSVLMWYTGELFF. The CDR3 bases are TGTGCCAGCAGTTCGGTCTTAATGTGGTACACCGGGGAGCTGTTTTTT.

In its sample, this clonotype was seen a few times. This chain joins TRBV4-1 and TRBJ2-2; 10 bases match TRBD2. The junction had 10 bases not matched to a gene; V was cut back by 10 bases and J by 5 bases. Germline CDR1 and CDR2: MGHRA and YSYEKL. The length of the CDR3 is 15 residues. The CDR3 protein is CATRRASGRTGELFF. In nucleotides, the CDR3 is TGCGCCACCCGTAGGGCTAGCGGGAGAACCGGGGAGCTGTTTTTT.

This clonotype was seen repeatedly, ten times or more. The J gene is TRBJ2-7, the V gene TRBV2; D gene ambiguous. V lost 7 bases, J lost 5 bases, and 18 bases lay in between. The V gene's germline CDR1 is SNHLY and CDR2 FYNNEI. The CDR3 covers 14 residues. CDR3 sequence: CASTQVPERHEQYF. The CDR3, as DNA: TGTGCCAGCACCCAGGTCCCTGAACGCCACGAGCAGTACTTC.

This clonotype was seen more than once but under ten times. A junction end diverges from the germline sequence, so it may reflect a read error. The V and J genes are TRBV30 and TRBJ2-1, with D unresolved. Looked up from germline, CDR1 is GTSNPN and CDR2 is SVGIG (reference sequence). This CDR3 is 13 amino acids long. Here the CDR3 DNA reads TGTGCCTGGAGTGAGAGCTCCTACAATGGGCAGTTCTTC. As protein: CAWSESSYNGQFF.

The chain links TRBV28 to TRBJ1-2, with D tentatively TRBD1 (5 bases). Between the trimmed V and J ends, which lost 6 bases and 3 bases, there was a span of 14 bases. The germline V gene has CDR1 MDHEN and CDR2 SYDVKM. This CDR3 is 14 amino acids long. The CDR3 DNA reads TGTGCCAGCAGGAAACCTACACAGGACTATGGCTACACCTTC. Residues: CASRKPTQDYGYTF.

The CDR3 DNA reads TGTGCCAGCAGCTCGCCGGGCCGATACGAGCAGTACTTC. Its translation is CASSSPGRYEQYF. The V gene is TRBV5-4, the J gene TRBJ2-7, with D hard to call. The germline V gene has CDR1 SGHNT and CDR2 YYREEE (reference sequence). V was shortened by 3 bases and J by 4 bases, with 11 bases between the two germline ends. CDR3 size: 13 residues.

A note on this clonotype: The germline gene is not matched at one end of the junction; a read error may be the cause. The chain is built from TRBV9 and TRBJ2-5, with 9 bases fitting TRBD1. The CDR3 runs 15 residues. Germline V lookup: CDR1 SGDLS, CDR2 YYNGEE. DNA of the CDR3: TGTGCCAGCAGCGTAACAGGGGGCTACGAAGAGATCCAGTACTTC. It is translated as CASSVTGGYEEIQYF.

V is TRBV6-2 or TRBV6-3 and J is TRBJ2-2; weak D call: TRBD1 (6 bases). The V end was cut by 7 bases, the J end by 6 bases, with 12 bases between. The germline gives CDR1 MNHEY, CDR2 SVGEGT. The CDR3 has 13 amino acids. The CDR3 sequence is CASTDRTPGELFF. The CDR3 nucleotides read TGTGCCAGCACCGACAGGACTCCCGGGGAGCTGTTTTTT.